A single sample is the source of the 14 T cell receptor beta chains below, sequenced in a study of neoadjuvant anti-PD-1 for oral cavity cancer. Profiling relied on immunoSEQ multiplex PCR, and the TCRdb table lists in-frame clones only, not all of them. Among about 14,000 clones listed, around 70% were seen once. Sequencing was performed on PBMCs, taken before nivolumab (anti-PD-1) treatment. The receptor set was obtained from a person aged 35-80 years with oral cavity squamous cell carcinoma.

The chain couples TRBV5-5 to TRBJ1-4; D perhaps matches TRBD1 (5 bases). CDR3 length: 15 amino acids. CDR1 and CDR2 (germline): SGHKS, YYEKEE (reference sequence). V lost 3 bases to trimming and J lost 0 bases, with 9 bases between them. CDR3 in DNA: TGTGCCAGCAGCTCTGGGACGGCAACTAATGAAAAACTGTTTTTT. Amino acid sequence: CASSSGTATNEKLFF.

The chain employs TRBV13 and TRBJ1-3; D gene ambiguous. Trimming removed 7 bases at V and 3 bases at J, with 13 bases between. This CDR3 has 14 residues. The germline V gene encodes CDR1 PRHDT and CDR2 FYEKMQ (reference sequence). The DNA for the CDR3 is TGTGCCAGCACCTCTGGGAGAGGTGGAAACACCATATATTTT. Amino acids: CASTSGRGGNTIYF.

This chain links TRBV6-5 with TRBJ1-1; unclear D gene. Trimming took off 5 bases at V and 7 bases at J, with 11 bases between the two ends. This CDR3 has 12 residues. The germline gives CDR1 MNHEY, CDR2 SVGAGI. This chain's CDR3 is CASSERADEAFF. The CDR3 nucleotides are TGTGCCAGCAGTGAAAGGGCAGATGAAGCTTTCTTT.

This clone occurred a few times. The J gene is TRBJ1-1, the V gene TRBV28; D call uncertain. CDR1 MDHEN and CDR2 SYDVKM come from the germline V gene. The length of the CDR3 is 14 residues. The V end was cut by 6 bases, the J end by 6 bases, with 17 bases between. CDR3 amino acids: CASSPQPPQAEAFF. The CDR3 DNA reads TGTGCCAGCAGCCCTCAGCCCCCCCAGGCTGAAGCTTTCTTT.

This clone showed up just a few times. The V call is TRBV1, the J call TRBJ2-7; TRBD1, the D gene given by the table, was not confirmed from the DNA. TRBV1 is tagged as a pseudogene. The CDR3 is made up of 14 amino acids. The CDR3 reads CTSSHRGRPYEQYF. In DNA, the CDR3 is TGCACCAGCAGCCACAGGGGGAGACCCTACGAGCAGTACTTC.

The chain links TRBV5-1 to TRBJ1-1; D might be TRBD1 (5 bases). CDR1 is SGHRS and CDR2 is YFSETQ in the germline V gene. The CDR3 contains 17 residues. V gave up 4 bases and J gave up 3 bases, with 22 bases separating them. The CDR3 region is CASSPRVSRGWYTEAFF. The CDR3 DNA follows: TGCGCCAGCAGCCCGAGGGTTTCTAGGGGCTGGTACACTGAAGCTTTCTTT.

The V and J genes are TRBV5-1 and TRBJ2-3; D remains unclear. Trimming cost V 4 bases and J 6 bases, with 21 bases left between them. This CDR3 is 16 amino acids long. In germline, CDR1 is SGHRS, CDR2 YFSETQ. As DNA, the CDR3 is TGCGCCAGCAGCGTGGAAGGCGGCAGCTCCAGGGATACGCAGTATTTT. Translating it yields CASSVEGGSSRDTQYF.

V and J are TRBV10-1 and TRBJ1-2; weak D call: TRBD1 (5 bases). The CDR3 is made up of 13 amino acids. Germline loops: CDR1 WNHNN, CDR2 SYGVQD (reference sequence). Trimming left V 8 bases short and J 3 bases short, with 13 bases between. In DNA form, the CDR3 reads TGCGCCAGCTCCCCAGGGAAGGACTATGGCTACACCTTC. It is translated as CASSPGKDYGYTF.

This clone was seen more than once but under ten times. The CDR3 loop reads CASSRAAYRGHGGYTF. The CDR3 coding sequence is TGTGCCAGCAGTCGCGCGGCTTACAGGGGGCATGGTGGCTACACCTTC. The chain employs TRBV28 and TRBJ1-2, with TRBD1 identical over 9 bases. The V segment lost 5 bases and the J segment 7 bases; nucleotides outside the gene matches: 14. The CDR3 loop spans 16 amino acids. Germline V gene data show CDR1 as MDHEN and CDR2 as SYDVKM.

The rearrangement uses TRBV6-1 and TRBJ2-3; 8 bases are a match to TRBD1. In germline, CDR1 is MNHNS, CDR2 SASEGT. The CDR3 has 14 residues. V trimming: 8 bases; J trimming: 2 bases; junction bases outside the gene matches: 6. The CDR3 sequence is CASQRTGFTDTQYF. DNA for the CDR3: TGTGCCAGCCAGCGGACAGGGTTCACAGATACGCAGTATTTT.

The chain has TRBV5-4 and TRBJ2-2; TRBD1 agrees at 9 bases. There are 14 residues in the CDR3. Germline V lookup: CDR1 SGHNT, CDR2 YYREEE (reference sequence). V dropped 4 bases and J dropped 4; count of bases not matched to a gene: 2. CDR3 region: CASSGQGRTGELFF. DNA for the CDR3: TGTGCCAGCAGCGGACAGGGGCGCACCGGGGAGCTGTTTTTT. The variable domain in full, completed from reference TRBV5-4 and TRBJ2-2, reads ETGVTQSPTHLIKTRGQQVTLRCSSQSGHNTVSWYQQALGQGPQFIFQYYREEENGRGNFPPRFSGLQFPNYSSELNVNALELDDSALYLCASSGQGRTGELFFGEGSRLTVL.

This clone was detected only a few times. This rearrangement joins TRBV7-9 to TRBJ2-2; 8 nucleotides align to TRBD2. CDR1 and CDR2 (germline): SEHNR, FQNEAQ (reference sequence). V lost 1 base and J lost 5; bases outside the gene matches: 6. The CDR3 loop spans 16 amino acids. CDR3: CASSLGLARDTGELFF. The CDR3 DNA reads TGTGCCAGCAGCTTAGGACTAGCGAGAGATACCGGGGAGCTGTTTTTT.

The chain is built from TRBV4-2 and TRBJ2-1, with 9 bases identical to TRBD2. V was pared by 0 bases and J by 3 bases, with 3 bases of the junction left unmatched. The CDR3 spans 16 residues. Germline V CDR1 and CDR2: LGHNA, YNFKEQ. CDR3: CASSQDIAGDYNEQFF. The CDR3 DNA reads as TGTGCCAGCAGCCAAGATATAGCGGGGGACTACAATGAGCAGTTCTTC.

This clone was seen only a few times. V is TRBV30 and J is TRBJ2-5, with a tentative D call TRBD2 (6 bases). V lost 3 bases, J lost 5 bases, and 10 bases lay in between. Germline V gene data show CDR1 as GTSNPN and CDR2 as SVGIG (reference sequence). The CDR3 is 12 residues long. The chain's CDR3 is CAWRLAPETQYF. Here the CDR3 DNA reads TGTGCCTGGAGACTAGCACCGGAGACCCAGTACTTC.